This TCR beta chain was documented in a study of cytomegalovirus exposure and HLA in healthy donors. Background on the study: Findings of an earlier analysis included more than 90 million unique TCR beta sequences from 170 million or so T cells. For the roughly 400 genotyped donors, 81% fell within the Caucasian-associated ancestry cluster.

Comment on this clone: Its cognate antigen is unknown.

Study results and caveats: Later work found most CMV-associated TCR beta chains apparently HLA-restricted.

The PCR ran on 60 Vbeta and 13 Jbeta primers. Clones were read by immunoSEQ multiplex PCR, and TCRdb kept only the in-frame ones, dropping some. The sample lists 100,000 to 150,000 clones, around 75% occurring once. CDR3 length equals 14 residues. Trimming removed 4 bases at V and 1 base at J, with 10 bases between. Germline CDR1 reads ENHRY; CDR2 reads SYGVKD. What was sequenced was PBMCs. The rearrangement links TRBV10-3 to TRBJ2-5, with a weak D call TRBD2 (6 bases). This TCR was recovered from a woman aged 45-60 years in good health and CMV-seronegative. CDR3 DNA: TGTGCCATCAGTGGGACTAACCTCCAAGAGACCCAGTACTTC. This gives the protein CAISGTNLQETQYF.